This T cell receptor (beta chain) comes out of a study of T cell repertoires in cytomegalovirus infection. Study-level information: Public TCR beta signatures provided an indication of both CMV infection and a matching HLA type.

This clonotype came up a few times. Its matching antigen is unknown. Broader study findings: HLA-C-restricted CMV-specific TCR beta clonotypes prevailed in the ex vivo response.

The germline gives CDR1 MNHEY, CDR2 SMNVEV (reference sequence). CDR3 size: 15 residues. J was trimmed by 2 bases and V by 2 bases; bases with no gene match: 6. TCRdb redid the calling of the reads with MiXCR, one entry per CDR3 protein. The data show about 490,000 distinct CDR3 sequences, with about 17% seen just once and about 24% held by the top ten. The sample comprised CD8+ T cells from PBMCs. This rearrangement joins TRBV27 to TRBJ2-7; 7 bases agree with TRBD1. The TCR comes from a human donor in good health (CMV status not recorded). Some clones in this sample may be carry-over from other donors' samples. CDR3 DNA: TGTGCCAGCAGTTTAAGTCCCACAGGGGCCTACGAGCAGTACTTC. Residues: CASSLSPTGAYEQYF.